The 26 T cell receptor beta chains below come from one sample, sequenced in a study of regulatory T cells in long-lasting Graves disease. Researchers made TCR beta libraries by using iRepertoire HTBI primers and running Arm-PCR on CDR3 regions. TCRdb redid the calling of the multiplex PCR reads with MiXCR, one entry per CDR3 protein. The sample consists of about 450,000 distinct CDR3 sequences, roughly a quarter of them appearing once. Described time point: persistent/refractory GD, antithyroid drugs over 5 years with positive TRAb. PBMC-derived RNA was used for the TCR library. Sample: peripheral blood mononuclear cells (PBMCs), taken when the disease was refractory, from a patient treated with antithyroid drugs. The source is a female donor with Graves disease.

This clonotype was detected only a few times. The chain links TRBV30 to TRBJ2-7; a possible D gene is TRBD1 (6 bases). V was clipped by 2 bases and J by 3 bases, with 8 bases between them. There are 12 residues in the CDR3. The V gene's germline CDR1 is GTSNPN and CDR2 SVGIG (reference sequence). The CDR3 loop is CAWSTGFYEQYF. CDR3 sequence (DNA): TGTGCCTGGAGTACAGGGTTCTACGAGCAGTACTTC.

This clonotype was picked up a small number of times. The chain uses TRBV29-1 and TRBJ1-5; D is ambiguous. CDR1 and CDR2 (germline): SQVTM, ANQGSEA. The CDR3 contains 8 residues. V lost 5 bases and J lost 9, with 2 bases in between. This chain's CDR3 is CSVPPQHF. The DNA of the CDR3 is TGCAGCGTTCCGCCCCAGCATTTT.

This clonotype came up many times. The genes are TRBV12-3 or TRBV12-4 and TRBJ2-5, with a weak D call TRBD1 (6 bases). CDR3 length: 14 residues. V was pared by 7 bases and J by 1 base, with 13 bases between. The CDR3: CASTLGQFQETQYF. The CDR3 DNA reads TGTGCCAGCACCCTAGGACAGTTCCAAGAGACCCAGTACTTC.

The rearrangement links TRBV18 to TRBJ1-6, with D unresolved. Germline V gene data show CDR1 as KGHSH and CDR2 as LQKENI. The CDR3 loop spans 13 amino acids. V gave up 4 bases and J gave up 8 bases, with 9 bases separating them. CDR3 in DNA: TGTGCCAGCTCACTTCATGAGGATTCACCCCTCCACTTT. This gives the protein CASSLHEDSPLHF. Combining the CDR3 with reference TRBV18 and TRBJ1-6 gives the whole variable domain NAGVMQNPRHLVRRRGQEARLRCSPMKGHSHVYWYRQLPEEGLKFMVYLQKENIIDESGMPKERFSAEFPKEGPSILRIQQVVRGDSAAYFCASSLHEDSPLHFGNGTRLTVT.

This clonotype was counted only a few times. No conserved phenylalanine or tryptophan is present at the end of the CDR3, so a read error is the likely explanation. The rearrangement joins TRBV28 to TRBJ2-7; D is perhaps TRBD1 or TRBD2 (8 bases each). Trimming removed 6 bases at V and 5 bases at J, with 26 bases between. CDR3 length: 17 residues. The germline V gene has CDR1 MDHEN and CDR2 SYDVKM. In DNA, the CDR3 is TGTGCCAGCAGGGGGGACAGGACTAGCTACTCATACGACGAGCAGTACCTC. This encodes CASRGDRTSYSYDEQYL.

In its sample, this clonotype was seen many times. The DNA of the CDR3 is TGTGCCAGCAGTGAATATGCTACCGCCGAAGGGTCCCAGTACTTC. The encoded protein is CASSEYATAEGSQYF. V and J are TRBV2 and TRBJ2-5; D gene uncertain. Germline V gene sequence: CDR1 SNHLY, CDR2 FYNNEI. This CDR3 contains 15 residues. The V and J ends lost 2 bases and 9 bases respectively, with 19 bases between them.

The CDR3 is CASSLQGASGANVLTF. The CDR3 bases are TGTGCCAGCTCATTACAGGGGGCGTCTGGGGCCAACGTCCTGACTTTC. The chain recombines TRBV18 with TRBJ2-6; TRBD1 aligns across 9 bases. The CDR3 sequence is 16 residues long. V dropped 5 bases and J dropped 1; count of bases not matched to a gene: 3. Germline lookup yields CDR1 KGHSH and CDR2 LQKENI.

This clonotype was counted many times. V and J are TRBV29-1 and TRBJ1-1; D possibly corresponds to TRBD1 (5 bases). CDR1 and CDR2 (germline): SQVTM, ANQGSEA. Trimming shortened V by 4 bases and J by 5 bases, and 17 bases separated the two germline ends. The CDR3 runs 14 residues. CDR3 sequence: CSVGFKGTRTEAFF. DNA for the CDR3: TGCAGCGTTGGTTTTAAGGGGACGAGAACTGAAGCTTTCTTT.

V usage is TRBV12-3 or TRBV12-4 and J usage is TRBJ2-7; D could derive from TRBD1 or TRBD2 (7 bases each). The CDR3 length is 16 residues. V was trimmed by 0 bases and J by 4 bases, leaving 16 bases between them. The CDR3 sequence: CASSLAQGGGKYEQYF. The CDR3 coding sequence is TGTGCCAGCAGTTTAGCCCAGGGGGGGGGTAAGTACGAGCAGTACTTC.

As concerns this clonotype: Given a far larger clone just one base away, this is likely a sequencing read error. The V gene is TRBV7-2, the J gene TRBJ2-3; D remains ambiguous. The CDR3 covers 13 residues. The V gene lost 7 bases and the J gene lost 5 bases, with 13 bases spanning the gap. Germline lookup yields CDR1 SGHTA and CDR2 FQGNSA. CDR3 sequence reads: CASIPQARDTQYF. The CDR3 DNA reads TGTGCCAGCATCCCCCAGGCGAGAGATACGCAGTATTTT.

A note on this clonotype: A much larger clone is a single base away; this may be a read error. As the CDR3 is not closed by the conserved phenylalanine or tryptophan, this likely results from a read error. The genes are TRBV6-2 or TRBV6-3 and TRBJ2-7; 14 bases fit TRBD2. From germline, CDR1 is MNHEY and CDR2 SVGEGT. V lost 0 bases to trimming and J lost 2 bases; unmatched junction nucleotides: 6. The CDR3 runs to 18 residues. The CDR3 is CASSYSTLTSGRAYEQYL. The CDR3, as DNA: TGTGCCAGCAGTTACTCGACCCTGACTAGCGGGAGGGCCTACGAGCAGTACCTC.

A note on this clonotype: A much larger clone lies a single base off, so this may be a read error. A read error is likely, as this CDR3 ends without the conserved phenylalanine or tryptophan. This chain connects TRBV19 to TRBJ1-2; 10 bases match TRBD1. J gave up 7 bases and V 0 bases, and 5 bases lay outside the gene matches. This CDR3 has 15 amino acids. Germline CDR1 and CDR2: LNHDA and SQIVND (reference sequence). CDR3 nucleotide sequence: TGTGCCAGTAGTATAGATCCGGGGACAGGGGTTGGCTACACCTCC. Protein sequence: CASSIDPGTGVGYTS.

The gene calls are TRBV25-1 and TRBJ2-1; 9 positions agree with TRBD2. Germline-derived CDR1 and CDR2 are MGHDK and SYGVNS. The CDR3 runs to 14 residues. With 6 bases clipped from V and 8 bases from J, the junction kept 8 bases outside the gene matches. For the CDR3, the DNA is TGTGCCAGCAGCGAAGTGGGACTAGCATATGAGCAGTTCTTC. It translates to CASSEVGLAYEQFF. Full variable domain (rest looked up from reference TRBV25-1 and TRBJ2-1): EADIYQTPRYLVIGTGKKITLECSQTMGHDKMYWYQQDPGMELHLIHYSYGVNSTEKGDLSSESTVSRIRTEHFPLTLESARPSHTSQYLCASSEVGLAYEQFFGPGTRLTVL.

This clonotype has a handful of counts. V and J are TRBV5-6 and TRBJ2-2, with D possibly TRBD1 on 5 matching bases. This CDR3 region has 13 residues. V lost 0 bases, J lost 10 bases, and 10 bases lay in between. The germline gives CDR1 SGHDT, CDR2 YYEEEE. This CDR3 reads CASSLDGAQELFF. The CDR3 DNA is TGTGCCAGCAGCTTGGATGGGGCCCAGGAGCTGTTTTTT. Combining the CDR3 with reference TRBV5-6 and TRBJ2-2 gives the whole variable domain DAGVTQSPTHLIKTRGQQVTLRCSPKSGHDTVSWYQQALGQGPQFIFQYYEEEERQRGNFPDRFSGHQFPNYSSELNVNALLLGDSALYLCASSLDGAQELFFGEGSRLTVL.

The chain links TRBV24-1 to TRBJ2-5; 12 nucleotides agree with TRBD1. The CDR3 is 17 amino acids. The V gene end was trimmed by 5 bases and the J gene end by 5 bases; junction bases not matched to a gene: 11. Germline CDR1 is KGHDR and CDR2 is SFDVKD. Here the CDR3 reads CATSAPPGTGGRETQYF. In DNA, the CDR3 is TGTGCCACCAGTGCCCCCCCGGGGACAGGGGGCAGGGAGACCCAGTACTTC.

This clonotype has ten or more counts. This chain links TRBV2 with TRBJ2-7; no reliable D call. CDR3 length: 13 amino acids. Trimming took 4 bases from V and 2 from J, leaving 9 bases between them. Per the germline V gene, CDR1 is SNHLY and CDR2 is FYNNEI. This chain's CDR3 is CASSAEEPYEQYF. CDR3 DNA sequence: TGTGCCAGCAGTGCTGAAGAACCCTACGAGCAGTACTTC.

Worth noting for this clonotype: Germline and junction disagree at one end, which may indicate a read error. The chain uses TRBV14 and TRBJ1-2; possible D gene TRBD1, 6 bases. CDR3 length: 15 residues. The germline gives CDR1 SGHDN, CDR2 FVKESK. The CDR3 region is CAGSLTGTMNYGYTF. As DNA, the CDR3 is TGTGCCGGCAGCCTCACCGGGACAATGAACTATGGCTACACCTTC.

The chain is built from TRBV24-1 and TRBJ1-5, with 7 bases lining up with TRBD1. Trimming at V came to 7 bases and at J to 3 bases, leaving 2 bases not matched to a gene. The CDR3 has 13 amino acids. The germline gives CDR1 KGHDR, CDR2 SFDVKD. CDR3 region: CATRGQINQPQHF. The CDR3 region has the DNA TGTGCCACCAGGGGACAGATCAATCAGCCCCAGCATTTT.

The chain combines TRBV7-9 with TRBJ2-7, with TRBD2 identical over 13 bases. The CDR3 consists of 13 residues. Losses at the gene ends were 5 bases for V and 7 bases for J; bases not matched to a gene: 2. Germline CDR1 reads SEHNR; CDR2 reads FQNEAQ (reference sequence). The CDR3 is CASSQGLAGEQYF. The CDR3 coding sequence is TGTGCCAGCAGCCAGGGACTAGCGGGGGAGCAGTACTTC. The full variable domain, with the rest looked up from reference TRBV7-9 and TRBJ2-7, is DTGVSQNPRHKITKRGQNVTFRCDPISEHNRLYWYRQTLGQGPEFLTYFQNEAQLEKSRLLSDRFSAERPKGSFSTLEIQRTEQGDSAMYLCASSQGLAGEQYFGPGTRLTVT.

This clonotype was counted between two and nine times. The rearrangement uses TRBV7-8 and TRBJ2-2, with D hard to call. Germline lookup yields CDR1 SGHVS and CDR2 FQNEAQ. The CDR3 has 14 amino acids. The V end lost 6 bases, the J end lost 0 bases, and 8 bases lay between the germline ends. This CDR3 is CASRLVPNTGELFF. In nucleotides, the CDR3 is TGTGCCAGCAGACTGGTGCCGAACACCGGGGAGCTGTTTTTT.

The table lists this clonotype with a few counts. This chain joins TRBV30 and TRBJ1-4; D is unresolved. The CDR3 is 15 residues long. CDR1 and CDR2 from the germline V gene are GTSNPN and SVGIG (reference sequence). The V and J ends lost 0 bases and 9 bases respectively, with 17 bases between them. The CDR3 DNA follows: TGTGCCTGGAGTGTATCGGAACAGATAAATAAAAAACTGTTTTTT. It codes for CAWSVSEQINKKLFF.

This clonotype was counted a few times. J is TRBJ2-7 and V is TRBV28; D is possibly TRBD2 (5 bases). Trimming removed 6 bases at V and 6 bases at J, with 6 bases between. CDR1 MDHEN and CDR2 SYDVKM come from the germline V gene. This CDR3 region has 10 residues. CDR3 in amino acids: CASRRVEQYF. The DNA of the CDR3 is TGTGCCAGCAGGAGGGTCGAGCAGTACTTC.

This clonotype was observed at least ten times. The chain carries TRBV3-1 and TRBJ1-5, with D possibly TRBD1 on 5 matching bases. The CDR3 totals 14 residues. The germline V and J ends were trimmed by 0 bases and 4 bases, with 7 bases remaining between them. Germline V gene data show CDR1 as LGHDT and CDR2 as YNNKEL (reference sequence). CDR3: CASSQDRANQPQHF. DNA of the CDR3: TGTGCCAGCAGCCAAGACAGGGCTAATCAGCCCCAGCATTTT.

This clonotype occurred a few times. The V and J genes are TRBV27 and TRBJ2-1; D possibly corresponds to TRBD2 (6 bases). This CDR3 comprises 16 residues. Germline assignment: CDR1 MNHEY and CDR2 SMNVEV (reference sequence). Trimming cost V 1 base and J 1 base, with 11 bases left between them. DNA for the CDR3: TGTGCCAGCAGTTTATTAGCGGTGGTTTCCTACAATGAGCAGTTCTTC. Translating it yields CASSLLAVVSYNEQFF.

This clonotype showed up many times. Here the CDR3 reads CASLDRLWSNQPQHF. The CDR3 DNA is TGTGCCAGCCTGGACAGGCTTTGGAGCAATCAGCCCCAGCATTTT. This sequence joins TRBV2 and TRBJ1-5; 7 nucleotides line up with TRBD1. The V gene's germline CDR1 is SNHLY and CDR2 FYNNEI. The CDR3 has 15 residues. Trimming took 8 bases from V and 1 from J; bases not matched to a gene: 8.

This clonotype was recorded many times. The genes are TRBV6-1 and TRBJ1-1; TRBD1 matches at 10 bases. V trimming: 7 bases; J trimming: 6 bases; junction bases outside the gene matches: 11. This CDR3 has 15 residues. Germline CDR1 is MNHNS and CDR2 is SASEGT. The CDR3 DNA follows: TGTGCCAGCAAATCCGGGAGGACAGGGGGACCTGAAGCTTTCTTT. Its protein product is CASKSGRTGGPEAFF.